The 10 T cell receptor beta chains listed next were all sequenced from one sample in a study of a mutant IDH1 vaccine in newly diagnosed glioma. Antigens of these TCRs are unknown. Produced via immunoSEQ multiplex PCR; TCRdb's table is partial and in-frame only. Here the sample spans 40,000 to 50,000 clones, about 80% being singletons. Indicated time point: week 47, end of study. It was 300 ug of mutant IDH1 20-mer peptide that made up each vaccine dose, given with topical imiquimod. The source was PBMCs, collected from a glioma patient whose treatment included an IDH1 peptide vaccine. Every receptor here comes from a man aged 18 to 29 with glioma. Some clones in this sample may be carry-over from other donors' samples.

The rearrangement joins TRBV5-5 to TRBJ2-5; D not certain. Germline V gives CDR1 SGHKS, CDR2 YYEKEE (reference sequence). Trimming stripped 2 bases from V and 1 base from J, with 9 bases between. CDR3 length equals 14 residues. CDR3 residues: CASSFSQTQETQYF. For the CDR3, the DNA is TGTGCCAGCAGCTTCTCCCAGACCCAAGAGACCCAGTACTTC.

This clone was counted only a few times. The chain couples TRBV14 to TRBJ1-1; no clear D. V was clipped by 2 bases and J by 4 bases, with 5 bases between them. CDR3 length equals 12 residues. The germline gives CDR1 SGHDN, CDR2 FVKESK. The CDR3: CASSQYSTEAFF. CDR3 nucleotides: TGTGCCAGCAGCCAATATAGCACTGAAGCTTTCTTT.

This chain joins TRBV4-1 and TRBJ1-4; D unresolved. The CDR3 covers 15 residues. Germline loops: CDR1 MGHRA, CDR2 YSYEKL. The ends were cut back, 4 bases at V and 7 bases at J, with 16 bases in the middle. CDR3 in DNA: TGCGCCAGCAGCCTAGACGGGCTTCGGGGTGAAAAACTGTTTTTT. Its translation is CASSLDGLRGEKLFF.

V usage is TRBV6-6 and J usage is TRBJ1-5; weak D call: TRBD1 (6 bases). The CDR3 is made up of 14 amino acids. CDR1 and CDR2 (germline): MNHNY, SVGAGI (reference sequence). V was pared by 8 bases and J by 6 bases, with 17 bases between. The CDR3 DNA follows: TGTGCCAGCGGAACGGTGGGGGCTGGTCAGCCCCAGCATTTT. It is translated as CASGTVGAGQPQHF.

The chain employs TRBV5-1 and TRBJ1-1; unclear D gene. Germline V gene lookup returns CDR1 SGHRS and CDR2 YFSETQ. This CDR3 is 13 amino acids long. V lost 2 bases and J lost 4, with 9 bases in between. Written as DNA, the CDR3 is TGCGCCAGCAGCTTTCCGGGTAGCACTGAAGCTTTCTTT. It is translated as CASSFPGSTEAFF.

This sequence joins TRBV28 and TRBJ1-1; tentative D call: TRBD1 (5 bases). This CDR3 region has 14 residues. The germline V gene encodes CDR1 MDHEN and CDR2 SYDVKM. The V and J ends lost 7 bases and 1 base respectively, with 13 bases between them. The CDR3 DNA is TGTGCCAGCACGCTTTGGGGCCCGAACACTGAAGCTTTCTTT. It translates to CASTLWGPNTEAFF. The whole variable domain, filled in from reference TRBV28 and TRBJ1-1, reads DVKVTQSSRYLVKRTGEKVFLECVQDMDHENMFWYRQDPGLGLRLIYFSYDVKMKEKGDIPEGYSVSREKKERFSLILESASTNQTSMYLCASTLWGPNTEAFFGQGTRLTVV.

The chain carries TRBV29-1 and TRBJ2-3; unclear D gene. The germline gives CDR1 SQVTM, CDR2 ANQGSEA. The CDR3 contains 14 residues. Deletions cut 0 bases from V and 2 bases from J, with 9 bases between. Here the CDR3 DNA reads TGCAGCGTTGAAGATGGTCGACCCACAGATACGCAGTATTTT. Amino acids: CSVEDGRPTDTQYF.

The chain links TRBV11-2 to TRBJ2-5, with 10 bases that match TRBD1. Unmatched junction bases numbered 11, after V lost 6 bases and J lost 4 bases. The CDR3 contains 16 residues. Germline assignment: CDR1 SGHAT and CDR2 FQNNGV. CDR3 amino acids: CASRAFGTGVSETQYF. CDR3 DNA: TGTGCCAGCAGGGCGTTCGGGACAGGGGTGTCAGAGACCCAGTACTTC.

CDR3 loop: CASSPPANSYEQYF. The CDR3 coding sequence is TGTGCCAGCAGCCCCCCGGCGAACTCCTACGAGCAGTACTTC. The chain carries TRBV5-6 and TRBJ2-7, with D unclear. With 4 bases removed from V and 0 bases from J, the gap between germline ends came to 11 bases. Germline CDR1 SGHDT, CDR2 YYEEEE. The CDR3 length is 14 residues.

This chain uses TRBV18 with TRBJ2-7, with 8 nucleotides matching TRBD1. Per germline, CDR1 KGHSH and CDR2 LQKENI. Unmatched junction bases numbered 11, after V lost 3 bases and J lost 4 bases. The CDR3 contains 16 residues. This CDR3 is CASSPLMRQGKYEQYF. The CDR3, as DNA: TGTGCCAGCTCACCGCTGATGCGACAGGGGAAATACGAGCAGTACTTC.